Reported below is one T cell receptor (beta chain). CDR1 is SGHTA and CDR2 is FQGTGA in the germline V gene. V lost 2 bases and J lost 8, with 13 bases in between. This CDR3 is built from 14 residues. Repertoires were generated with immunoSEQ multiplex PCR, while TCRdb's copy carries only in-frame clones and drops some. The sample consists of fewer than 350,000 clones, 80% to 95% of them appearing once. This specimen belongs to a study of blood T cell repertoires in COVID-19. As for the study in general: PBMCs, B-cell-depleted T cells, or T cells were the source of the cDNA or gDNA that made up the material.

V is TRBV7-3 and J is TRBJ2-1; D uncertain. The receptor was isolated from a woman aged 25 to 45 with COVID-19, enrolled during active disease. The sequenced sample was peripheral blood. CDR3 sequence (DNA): TGTGCCAGCAGCTTACGTCCTGGTAAGCATGAGCAGTTCTTC. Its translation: CASSLRPGKHEQFF.